The 4 T cell receptor beta chains listed next were all sequenced from one sample in a study of cytomegalovirus exposure and HLA in healthy donors. Vbeta (60) and Jbeta (13) primers were used in the PCR. Sequencing was performed with immunoSEQ multiplex PCR; in TCRdb, only in-frame clones are kept and a portion is missing. The data hold under 120,000 clones, with 50% to 65% observed a single time. Sample: PBMCs. All receptors come from a man aged 25 to 45 in good health and CMV-seropositive.

V gene TRBV4-2 combines with J gene TRBJ1-3; a weak D match, TRBD1 (5 bases). The CDR3 consists of 17 residues. Trimming took 0 bases from V and 1 from J, leaving 13 bases between them. Germline CDR1 reads LGHNA; CDR2 reads YNFKEQ. The CDR3 DNA is TGTGCCAGCAGCCAAGAGTCAGGGCCTTATTCTGGAAACACCATATATTTT. This sequence encodes CASSQESGPYSGNTIYF.

This sequence joins TRBV2 and TRBJ2-7; D is perhaps TRBD2 (5 bases). Trimming pared 6 bases from V and 4 bases from J, leaving 13 bases between. The CDR3 covers 13 residues. Germline values: CDR1 SNHLY, CDR2 FYNNEI. CDR3 coding DNA: TGTGCCAGCAGCCGAGCGGCTACTTACGAGCAGTACTTC. It encodes CASSRAATYEQYF.

This clone has more than one count but fewer than ten. V usage is TRBV9 and J usage is TRBJ1-5; 8 nucleotides line up with TRBD1. This CDR3 has 15 residues. V was clipped by 0 bases and J by 6 bases; unmatched bases: 5. Looked up from germline, CDR1 is SGDLS and CDR2 is YYNGEE. The CDR3 region has the DNA TGTGCCAGCAGCGTAGACGGGCAGGGGGCTCAGCCCCAGCATTTT. It translates to CASSVDGQGAQPQHF.

CDR3 coding DNA: TGTGCCAGCAGCCCTACTCCGGGGGTCGGGGAGCTGTTTTTT. Translating gives CASSPTPGVGELFF. This chain joins TRBV7-6 and TRBJ2-2; the D gene is possibly TRBD2 (6 bases). The CDR3 contains 14 residues. Trimming took 5 bases from V and 7 from J, leaving 14 bases between them. The germline CDR1 and CDR2 sequences are SGHVS and FNYEAQ.